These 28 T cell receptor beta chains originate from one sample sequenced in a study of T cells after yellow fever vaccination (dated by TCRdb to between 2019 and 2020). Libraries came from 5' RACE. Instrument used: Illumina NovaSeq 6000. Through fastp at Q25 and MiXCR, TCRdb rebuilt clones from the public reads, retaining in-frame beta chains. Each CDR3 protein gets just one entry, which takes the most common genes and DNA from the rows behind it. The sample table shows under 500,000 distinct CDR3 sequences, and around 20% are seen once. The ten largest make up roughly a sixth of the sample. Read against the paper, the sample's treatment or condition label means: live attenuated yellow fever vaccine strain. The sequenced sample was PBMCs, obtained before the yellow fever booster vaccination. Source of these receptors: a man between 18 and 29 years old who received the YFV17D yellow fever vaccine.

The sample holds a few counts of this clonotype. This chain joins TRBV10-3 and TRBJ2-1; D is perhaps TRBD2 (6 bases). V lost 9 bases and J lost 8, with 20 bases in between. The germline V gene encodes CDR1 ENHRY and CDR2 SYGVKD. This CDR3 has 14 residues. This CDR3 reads CAMAGTAATDEQFF. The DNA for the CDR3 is TGTGCCATGGCCGGGACTGCAGCCACGGATGAGCAGTTCTTC.

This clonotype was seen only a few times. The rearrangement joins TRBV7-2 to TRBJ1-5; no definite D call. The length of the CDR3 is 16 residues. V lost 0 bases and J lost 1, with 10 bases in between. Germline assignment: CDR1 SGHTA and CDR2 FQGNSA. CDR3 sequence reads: CASSLALGRSNQPQHF. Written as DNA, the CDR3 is TGTGCCAGCAGCTTAGCGCTAGGGAGGAGCAATCAGCCCCAGCATTTT.

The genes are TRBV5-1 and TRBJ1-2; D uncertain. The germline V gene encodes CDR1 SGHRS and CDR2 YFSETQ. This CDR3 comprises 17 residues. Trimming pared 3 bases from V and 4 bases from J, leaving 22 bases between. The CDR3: CASSSLATQDLPYGYTF. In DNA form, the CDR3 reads TGCGCCAGCAGCTCTTTAGCAACACAAGACCTTCCCTATGGCTACACCTTC.

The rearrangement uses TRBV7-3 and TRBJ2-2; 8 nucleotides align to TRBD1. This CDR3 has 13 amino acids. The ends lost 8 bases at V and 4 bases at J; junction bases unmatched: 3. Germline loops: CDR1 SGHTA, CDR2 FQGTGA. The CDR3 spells CASGQGPTGELFF. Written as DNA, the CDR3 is TGTGCCAGCGGACAGGGCCCCACCGGGGAGCTGTTTTTT.

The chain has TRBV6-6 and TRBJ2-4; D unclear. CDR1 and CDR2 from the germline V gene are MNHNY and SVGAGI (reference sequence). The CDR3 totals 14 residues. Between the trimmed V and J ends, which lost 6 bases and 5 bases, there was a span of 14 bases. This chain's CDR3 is CASSLSYTENIQYF. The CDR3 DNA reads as TGTGCCAGCAGCTTATCCTACACGGAAAACATTCAGTACTTC.

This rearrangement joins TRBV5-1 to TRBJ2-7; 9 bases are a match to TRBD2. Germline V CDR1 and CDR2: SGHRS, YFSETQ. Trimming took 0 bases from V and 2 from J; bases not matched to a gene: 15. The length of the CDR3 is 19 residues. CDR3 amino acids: CASSLGGAAGGKSPYEQYV. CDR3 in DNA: TGCGCCAGCAGCTTGGGAGGTGCGGCGGGGGGGAAAAGCCCCTACGAGCAGTACGTC.

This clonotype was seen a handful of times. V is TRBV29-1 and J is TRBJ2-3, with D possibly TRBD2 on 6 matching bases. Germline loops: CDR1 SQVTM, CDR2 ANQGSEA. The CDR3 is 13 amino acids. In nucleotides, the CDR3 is TGCTGCGGGGTGTTGCCTGGCACAGATACGCAGTATTTT. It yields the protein CCGVLPGTDTQYF.

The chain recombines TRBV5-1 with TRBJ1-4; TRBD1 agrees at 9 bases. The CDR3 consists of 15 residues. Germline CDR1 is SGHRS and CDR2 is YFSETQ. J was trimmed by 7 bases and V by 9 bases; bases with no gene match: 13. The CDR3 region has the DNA TGCGCCACCGCGGTAACAGGGGGCGCGTCTGAAAAACTGTTTTTT. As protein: CATAVTGGASEKLFF.

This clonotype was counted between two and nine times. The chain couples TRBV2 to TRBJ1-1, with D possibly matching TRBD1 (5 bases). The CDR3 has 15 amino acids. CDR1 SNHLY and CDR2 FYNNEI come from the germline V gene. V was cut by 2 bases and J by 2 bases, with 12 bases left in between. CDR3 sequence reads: CASSEQGPGNTEAFF. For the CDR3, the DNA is TGTGCCAGCAGTGAACAGGGTCCAGGTAACACTGAAGCTTTCTTT.

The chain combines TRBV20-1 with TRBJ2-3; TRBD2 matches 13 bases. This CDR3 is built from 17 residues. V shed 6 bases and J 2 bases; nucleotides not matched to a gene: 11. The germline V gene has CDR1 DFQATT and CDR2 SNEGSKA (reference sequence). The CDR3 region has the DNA TGCAGTGCCGACCCAACGACTAGCGGGGGGCCCACAGATACGCAGTATTTT. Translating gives CSADPTTSGGPTDTQYF.

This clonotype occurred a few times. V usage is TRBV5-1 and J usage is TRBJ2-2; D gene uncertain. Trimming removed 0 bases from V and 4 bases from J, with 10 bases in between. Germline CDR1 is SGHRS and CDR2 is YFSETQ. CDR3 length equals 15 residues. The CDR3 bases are TGCGCCAGCAGCTTGGCCTGGAAATCCACCGGGGAGCTGTTTTTT. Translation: CASSLAWKSTGELFF.

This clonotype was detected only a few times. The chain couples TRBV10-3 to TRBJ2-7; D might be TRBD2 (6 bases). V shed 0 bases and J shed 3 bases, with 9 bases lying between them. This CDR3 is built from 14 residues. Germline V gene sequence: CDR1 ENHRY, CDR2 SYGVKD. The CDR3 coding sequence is TGTGCCATCAGTGAGTCCGGGGGTCGCTACGAGCAGTACTTC. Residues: CAISESGGRYEQYF.

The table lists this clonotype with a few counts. CDR3 sequence: CASSLASRYEQYF. In DNA form, the CDR3 reads TGCGCCAGCAGCTTGGCTAGCAGGTACGAGCAGTACTTC. This sequence joins TRBV5-1 and TRBJ2-7; TRBD2 might be the D (5 bases). This CDR3 contains 13 residues. The germline V gene has CDR1 SGHRS and CDR2 YFSETQ. Trimming shortened V by 0 bases and J by 4 bases, and 8 bases separated the two germline ends.

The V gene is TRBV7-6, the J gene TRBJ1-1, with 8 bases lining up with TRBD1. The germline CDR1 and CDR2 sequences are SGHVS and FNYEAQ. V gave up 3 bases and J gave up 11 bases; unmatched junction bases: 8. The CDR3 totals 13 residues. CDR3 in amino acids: CASSFFPGQEAFF. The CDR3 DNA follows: TGTGCCAGCAGCTTTTTCCCGGGACAGGAGGCTTTCTTT. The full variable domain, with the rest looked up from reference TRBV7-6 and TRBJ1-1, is GAGVSQSPRYKVTKRGQDVALRCDPISGHVSLYWYRQALGQGPEFLTYFNYEAQQDKSGLPNDRFSAERPEGSISTLTIQRTEQRDSAMYRCASSFFPGQEAFFGQGTRLTVV.

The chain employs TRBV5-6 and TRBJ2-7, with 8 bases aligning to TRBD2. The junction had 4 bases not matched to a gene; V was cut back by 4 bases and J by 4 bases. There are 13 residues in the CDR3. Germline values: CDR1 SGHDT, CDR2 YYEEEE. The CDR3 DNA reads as TGTGCCAGCAGCCGTCGGGGGGGATACGAGCAGTACGTC. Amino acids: CASSRRGGYEQYV.

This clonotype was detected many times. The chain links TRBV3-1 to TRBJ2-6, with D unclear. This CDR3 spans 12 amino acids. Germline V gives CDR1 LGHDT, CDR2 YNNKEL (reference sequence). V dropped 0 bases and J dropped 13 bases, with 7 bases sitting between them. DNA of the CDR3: TGTGCCAGCAGCCAAGATCTAGGGGTCCTGACTTTC. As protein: CASSQDLGVLTF.

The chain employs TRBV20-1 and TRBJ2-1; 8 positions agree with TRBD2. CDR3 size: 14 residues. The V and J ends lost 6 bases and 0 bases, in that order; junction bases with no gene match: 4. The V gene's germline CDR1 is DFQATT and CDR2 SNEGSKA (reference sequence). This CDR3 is CSAWTSRSYNEQFF. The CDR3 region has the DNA TGCAGTGCCTGGACTAGCCGCTCCTACAATGAGCAGTTCTTC.

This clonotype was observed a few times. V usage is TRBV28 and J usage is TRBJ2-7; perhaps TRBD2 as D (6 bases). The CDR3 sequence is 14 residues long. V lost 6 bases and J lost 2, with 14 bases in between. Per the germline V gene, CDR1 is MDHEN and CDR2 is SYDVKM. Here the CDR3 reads CASSLLALPYEQYV. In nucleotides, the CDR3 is TGTGCCAGCAGCCTACTAGCTTTACCCTACGAGCAGTACGTC.

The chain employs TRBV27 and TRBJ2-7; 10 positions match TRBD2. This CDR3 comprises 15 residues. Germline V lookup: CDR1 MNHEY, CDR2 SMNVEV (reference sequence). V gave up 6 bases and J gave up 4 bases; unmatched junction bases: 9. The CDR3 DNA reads TGTGCCAGCAGCACGGGACTAGCGTTAGTTTACGAGCAGTACTTC. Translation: CASSTGLALVYEQYF.

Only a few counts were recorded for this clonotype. The CDR3 reads CATSRDKKGADTQYF. CDR3 coding DNA: TGTGCCACCAGCAGAGATAAGAAAGGAGCGGATACGCAGTATTTT. The chain couples TRBV15 to TRBJ2-3; D not certain. The V gene lost 0 bases and the J gene lost 6 bases, with 13 bases spanning the gap. This CDR3 contains 15 residues. CDR1 and CDR2 (germline): LNHNV, YYDKDF (reference sequence).

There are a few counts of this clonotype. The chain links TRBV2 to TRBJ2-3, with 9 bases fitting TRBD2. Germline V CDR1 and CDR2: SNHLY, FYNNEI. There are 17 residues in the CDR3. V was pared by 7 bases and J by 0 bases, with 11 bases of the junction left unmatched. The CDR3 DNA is TGTGCCAGCACTTGGGGGAGGACTAGCGTAAGCACAGATACGCAGTATTTT. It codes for CASTWGRTSVSTDTQYF. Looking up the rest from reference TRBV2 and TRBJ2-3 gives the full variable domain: EPEVTQTPSHQVTQMGQEVILRCVPISNHLYFYWYRQILGQKVEFLVSFYNNEISEKSEIFDDQFSVERPDGSNFTLKIRSTKLEDSAMYFCASTWGRTSVSTDTQYFGPGTRLTVL.

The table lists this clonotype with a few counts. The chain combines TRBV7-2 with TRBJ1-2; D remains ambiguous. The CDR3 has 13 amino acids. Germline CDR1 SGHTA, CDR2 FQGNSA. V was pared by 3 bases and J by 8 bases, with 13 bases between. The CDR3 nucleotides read TGTGCCAGCAGCTTCGGTCCGCTCACGGGCTACACCTTC. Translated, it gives CASSFGPLTGYTF.

The CDR3 DNA sequence: TGTGCCAGCAGTTTGGACAGGCCCTACACCGGGGAGCTGTTTTTT. This translates into CASSLDRPYTGELFF. The V and J genes are TRBV27 and TRBJ2-2; 7 nucleotides align to TRBD1. The germline gives CDR1 MNHEY, CDR2 SMNVEV (reference sequence). V lost 3 bases, J lost 3 bases, and 4 bases stayed unmatched. This CDR3 is built from 15 residues.

This chain's CDR3 is CASRSGTGGAWTEAFF. CDR3 in DNA: TGCGCCAGCAGGTCCGGGACAGGGGGCGCGTGGACTGAAGCTTTCTTT. The gene calls are TRBV5-1 and TRBJ1-1; 12 positions agree with TRBD1. The CDR3 is 16 residues long. Germline CDR1 reads SGHRS; CDR2 reads YFSETQ. V dropped 5 bases and J dropped 5; count of bases not matched to a gene: 10.

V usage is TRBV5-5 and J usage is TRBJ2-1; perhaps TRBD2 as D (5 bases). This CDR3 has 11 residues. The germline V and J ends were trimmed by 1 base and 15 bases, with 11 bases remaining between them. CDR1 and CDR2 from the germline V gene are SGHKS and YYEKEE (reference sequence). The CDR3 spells CASSLSGLSFF. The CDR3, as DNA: TGTGCCAGCAGCTTGAGCGGCTTATCGTTCTTC. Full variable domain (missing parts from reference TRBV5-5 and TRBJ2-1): DAGVTQSPTHLIKTRGQQVTLRCSPISGHKSVSWYQQVLGQGPQFIFQYYEKEERGRGNFPDRFSARQFPNYSSELNVNALLLGDSALYLCASSLSGLSFFGPGTRLTVL.

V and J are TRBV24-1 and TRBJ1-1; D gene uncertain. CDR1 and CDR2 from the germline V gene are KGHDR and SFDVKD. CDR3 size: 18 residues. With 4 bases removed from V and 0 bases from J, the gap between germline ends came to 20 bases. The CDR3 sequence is CATSDPAPPTYMNTEAFF. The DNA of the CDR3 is TGTGCCACCAGTGACCCTGCTCCCCCGACGTACATGAACACTGAAGCTTTCTTT.

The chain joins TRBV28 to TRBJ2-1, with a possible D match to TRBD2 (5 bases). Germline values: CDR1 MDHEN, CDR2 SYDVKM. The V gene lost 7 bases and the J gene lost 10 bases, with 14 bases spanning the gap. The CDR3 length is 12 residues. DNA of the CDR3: TGTGCCAGCATCTCCACCGGGGAAGAGCAGTTCTTC. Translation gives CASISTGEEQFF. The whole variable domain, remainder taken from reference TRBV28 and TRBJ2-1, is DVKVTQSSRYLVKRTGEKVFLECVQDMDHENMFWYRQDPGLGLRLIYFSYDVKMKEKGDIPEGYSVSREKKERFSLILESASTNQTSMYLCASISTGEEQFFGPGTRLTVL.

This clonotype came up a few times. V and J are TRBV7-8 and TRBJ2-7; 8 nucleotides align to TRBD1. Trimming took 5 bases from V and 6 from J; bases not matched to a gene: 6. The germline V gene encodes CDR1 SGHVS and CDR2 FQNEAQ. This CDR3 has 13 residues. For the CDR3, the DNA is TGTGCCAGCAGCCCGGACAGGGCCGCCGAGCAGTACGTC. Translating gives CASSPDRAAEQYV.